The 21 T cell receptor beta chains given below trace back to one sample, sequenced in a study of shared clonotypes between healthy human individuals. Assay: immunoSEQ multiplex PCR; the TCRdb copy retains only in-frame clones and omits some. The table lists millions of clones, 85% to 95% of them singletons. What was sequenced was naive CD4+ T cells sorted from blood. The subset here: CD45RA+ positively selected. The receptors here all came from a man aged 18 to 29 in good health.

This clone was recorded only once. This sample includes further DNA sequences coding for the same CDR3. The rearrangement uses TRBV11-2 and TRBJ1-4, with no clear D. V was pared by 1 base and J by 5 bases, with 5 bases between. Germline loops: CDR1 SGHAT, CDR2 FQNNGV. The CDR3 extends over 13 amino acids. CDR3 nucleotides: TGTGCCAGCAGCTTAGGAGTCAATGAAAAACTGTTTTTT. It specifies CASSLGVNEKLFF.

This rearrangement joins TRBV18 to TRBJ2-1; 7 nucleotides align to TRBD2. The CDR3 loop spans 16 amino acids. Per the germline V gene, CDR1 is KGHSH and CDR2 is LQKENI. V trimming: 0 bases; J trimming: 0 bases; junction bases outside the gene matches: 2. CDR3 sequence (DNA): TGTGCCAGCTCACCACCTCTAGCGGACTCCTACAATGAGCAGTTCTTC. Protein: CASSPPLADSYNEQFF.

Only a few counts were recorded for this clone. With a much larger clone just one base away, this may be a read error. V gene TRBV7-9 combines with J gene TRBJ2-7; D remains ambiguous. This CDR3 region has 11 residues. CDR1 is SEHNR and CDR2 is FQNEAQ in the germline V gene (reference sequence). The V end lost 3 bases, the J end lost 2 bases, and 2 bases lay between the germline ends. The CDR3 coding sequence is TGTGCCAGCAGCTTCGCCTACGAGCAGTACTTC. Translation gives CASSFAYEQYF.

This chain links TRBV5-1 with TRBJ1-6; D possibly corresponds to TRBD1 (6 bases). V was shortened by 5 bases and J by 6 bases, with 12 bases between the two germline ends. Germline assignment: CDR1 SGHRS and CDR2 YFSETQ. CDR3 length: 14 residues. The CDR3 loop reads CASRPDRINSPLHF. The DNA for the CDR3 is TGCGCCAGCAGGCCCGACAGGATTAATTCACCCCTCCACTTT.

The chain links TRBV5-1 to TRBJ1-1, with D perhaps TRBD1 (5 bases). The CDR3 has 15 residues. The V gene lost 1 base and the J gene lost 3 bases, with 13 bases spanning the gap. Germline V CDR1 and CDR2: SGHRS, YFSETQ. The CDR3 bases are TGCGCCAGCAGCTTGCACTCGGCAGGGCACACTGAAGCTTTCTTT. It is translated as CASSLHSAGHTEAFF.

The chain employs TRBV5-8 and TRBJ1-5; D gene ambiguous. CDR1 and CDR2 from the germline V gene are SGHTS and YDEGEE. The CDR3 spans 12 residues. V gave up 1 base and J gave up 9 bases, with 8 bases separating them. CDR3 in DNA: TGTGCCAGCAGCTTGCGAGTCGGGCCCCAGCATTTT. It specifies CASSLRVGPQHF. The variable domain in full, completed from reference TRBV5-8 and TRBJ1-5, reads EAGVTQSPTHLIKTRGQQATLRCSPISGHTSVYWYQQALGLGLQFLLWYDEGEERNRGNFPPRFSGRQFPNYSSELNVNALELEDSALYLCASSLRVGPQHFGDGTRLSIL.

Comments on this clone: Additional DNA sequences in this sample encode the identical CDR3. CDR3 sequence (DNA): TGTGCCAGCTCACCAGACGGGGATACGCAGTATTTT. It codes for CASSPDGDTQYF. The J gene is TRBJ2-3, the V gene TRBV18; no reliable D call. Germline assignment: CDR1 KGHSH and CDR2 LQKENI. V was cut by 2 bases and J by 6 bases, with 6 bases left in between. This CDR3 has 12 amino acids.

The V and J genes are TRBV11-2 and TRBJ2-3; tentatively, D is TRBD1 (6 bases). There are 18 residues in the CDR3. Trimming stripped 5 bases from V and 4 bases from J, with 25 bases between. Germline V CDR1 and CDR2: SGHAT, FQNNGV. CDR3 loop: CASSLKSVRTVLSDTQYF. The CDR3 nucleotides are TGTGCCAGCAGCCTAAAATCCGTTAGGACAGTGTTATCAGATACGCAGTATTTT. The full variable domain, rest sourced from reference TRBV11-2 and TRBJ2-3, is EAGVAQSPRYKIIEKRQSVAFWCNPISGHATLYWYQQILGQGPKLLIQFQNNGVVDDSQLPKDRFSAERLKGVDSTLKIQPAKLEDSAVYLCASSLKSVRTVLSDTQYFGPGTRLTVL.

This clone has only one observation. The chain is built from TRBV6-6 and TRBJ2-1, with a weak D call TRBD2 (6 bases). Germline V gene data show CDR1 as MNHNY and CDR2 as SVGAGI (reference sequence). The CDR3 sequence is 14 residues long. V was pared by 5 bases and J by 2 bases, with 10 bases between. CDR3 in DNA: TGTGCCAGCAGTACCGCGGGGCCCTACAATGAGCAGTTCTTC. Protein sequence: CASSTAGPYNEQFF.

Written as DNA, the CDR3 is TGTGCCAGCAGCCGCCCGGGACAGGGTCATTACGAGCAGTACTTC. Residues: CASSRPGQGHYEQYF. The chain couples TRBV11-2 to TRBJ2-7, with 9 bases aligning to TRBD1. The CDR3 loop spans 15 amino acids. Germline V CDR1 and CDR2: SGHAT, FQNNGV. The junction had 9 bases not matched to a gene; V was cut back by 5 bases and J by 4 bases.

This chain uses TRBV6-1 with TRBJ1-4; weak D call: TRBD1 (5 bases). There are 16 residues in the CDR3. Trimming shortened V by 2 bases and J by 2 bases, and 12 bases separated the two germline ends. Looked up from germline, CDR1 is MNHNS and CDR2 is SASEGT. CDR3 residues: CASSELRGATNEKLFF. DNA for the CDR3: TGTGCCAGCAGTGAATTGAGGGGAGCGACTAATGAAAAACTGTTTTTT.

The J gene is TRBJ1-2, the V gene TRBV5-1, with TRBD1 matching 9 bases. Germline trimming cut 3 bases from V and 4 bases from J; bases unmatched to any gene: 13. The length of the CDR3 is 17 residues. Germline lookup yields CDR1 SGHRS and CDR2 YFSETQ. The CDR3 loop is CASSSPEQGALGYGYTF. Here the CDR3 DNA reads TGCGCCAGCAGCTCTCCGGAACAGGGGGCTCTGGGCTATGGCTACACCTTC.

The chain recombines TRBV30 with TRBJ1-2; TRBD1 is a possible D gene (6 bases). This CDR3 has 15 amino acids. Trimming left V 4 bases short and J 2 bases short, with 17 bases between. The germline gives CDR1 GTSNPN, CDR2 SVGIG (reference sequence). CDR3 region: CAWKKEGGGNYGYTF. In DNA, the CDR3 is TGTGCCTGGAAAAAGGAGGGGGGAGGCAACTATGGCTACACCTTC.

V is TRBV10-1 and J is TRBJ2-1; possible D gene TRBD2, 5 bases. Germline V lookup: CDR1 WNHNN, CDR2 SYGVQD (reference sequence). The CDR3 has 15 amino acids. The V and J ends lost 5 bases and 7 bases respectively, with 18 bases between them. As DNA, the CDR3 is TGCGCCAGCAGTCGTATAGTGGGAGTAGGAAATGAGCAGTTCTTC. This codes for CASSRIVGVGNEQFF.

The V and J genes are TRBV29-1 and TRBJ1-4; tentative D call: TRBD1 (5 bases). Germline CDR1 is SQVTM and CDR2 is ANQGSEA. The CDR3 loop spans 14 amino acids. The V gene lost 0 bases and the J gene lost 2 bases, with 7 bases spanning the gap. CDR3: CSVEEGTTNEKLFF. DNA of the CDR3: TGCAGCGTTGAAGAGGGGACGACTAATGAAAAACTGTTTTTT. The full variable domain, completed using reference TRBV29-1 and TRBJ1-4, is SAVISQKPSRDICQRGTSLTIQCQVDSQVTMMFWYRQQPGQSLTLIATANQGSEATYESGFVIDKFPISRPNLTFSTLTVSNMSPEDSSIYLCSVEEGTTNEKLFFGSGTQLSVL.

The chain is built from TRBV7-6 and TRBJ1-4; a weak D match, TRBD1 (5 bases). The CDR3 length is 15 residues. Germline V CDR1 and CDR2: SGHVS, FNYEAQ. V was clipped by 1 base and J by 3 bases, with 9 bases between them. CDR3 protein: CASSLGQGSNEKLFF. The DNA for the CDR3 is TGTGCCAGCAGCTTAGGTCAGGGTTCTAATGAAAAACTGTTTTTT.

The chain is built from TRBV27 and TRBJ1-5; the match to TRBD1 covers 10 bases. Germline CDR1 reads MNHEY; CDR2 reads SMNVEV (reference sequence). This CDR3 is 14 amino acids long. Trimming removed 5 bases from V and 8 bases from J; junction bases left unmatched: 6. Here the CDR3 DNA reads TGTGCCAGCAGTCTCGGACAGGGGGGGAAGCCCCAGCATTTT. It codes for CASSLGQGGKPQHF.

The chain joins TRBV7-2 to TRBJ2-2; D assignment may be TRBD1 or TRBD2 (6 bases each). The CDR3 is made up of 15 amino acids. V lost 2 bases and J 5 bases, leaving 12 bases between the germline ends. Germline V gives CDR1 SGHTA, CDR2 FQGNSA. The chain's CDR3 is CASSLRRGSTGELFF. The CDR3 DNA follows: TGTGCCAGCAGCTTAAGGAGGGGGAGTACCGGGGAGCTGTTTTTT.

This clone was observed a single time. Germline is not matched at one junction end, which may reflect a read error. The CDR3, as DNA: TGTGCCAGCAGGGGACAGTACTCTATCTTT. Its protein product is CASRGQYSIF. The V call is TRBV6-1, the J call TRBJ1-1; 7 nucleotides match TRBD1. CDR3 length: 10 residues. Germline V gene data show CDR1 as MNHNS and CDR2 as SASEGT.

V and J are TRBV10-2 and TRBJ1-1; D not certain. The CDR3 is 14 amino acids. Germline loops: CDR1 WSHSY, CDR2 SAAADI. The V and J ends lost 2 bases and 1 base respectively, with 8 bases between them. This chain's CDR3 is CASSESPGNTEAFF. The CDR3 DNA reads as TGCGCCAGCAGTGAGAGTCCTGGGAACACTGAAGCTTTCTTT.

This clone was seen only once. This chain connects TRBV7-2 to TRBJ1-2; D ambiguous. Trimming took off 1 base at V and 8 bases at J, with 26 bases between the two ends. The CDR3 covers 18 residues. Germline loops: CDR1 SGHTA, CDR2 FQGNSA. CDR3 in amino acids: CASSLGALWVGRAWGYTF. CDR3 nucleotide sequence: TGTGCCAGCAGCTTAGGGGCATTGTGGGTAGGGAGGGCTTGGGGCTACACCTTC.